This T cell receptor beta chain was observed in a study of blood T cell repertoires in COVID-19. The overall study: Acute-phase and convalescent COVID-19 samples originated in the United States, Italy and Spain. PBMCs, B-cell-depleted T cells, or T cells were the source of the cDNA or gDNA that made up the material.

Assay: immunoSEQ multiplex PCR; the TCRdb copy retains only in-frame clones and omits some. The sample includes 390,000 or so clones, roughly 89% of them seen just once. Trimming cost V 7 bases and J 4 bases; bases outside gene matches: 12. Germline V lookup: CDR1 SSHAT, CDR2 FNYEAQ (reference sequence). The length of the CDR3 is 15 residues. Source material: peripheral blood. The TCR sequence derives from a woman aged 25 to 45 with active or convalescent COVID-19. The V gene is TRBV7-7, the J gene TRBJ2-5; 7 bases map to TRBD2. CDR3 in amino acids: CASTTGGGLRETQYF. CDR3 bases: TGTGCCAGCACTACCGGCGGGGGTTTGCGAGAGACCCAGTACTTC.